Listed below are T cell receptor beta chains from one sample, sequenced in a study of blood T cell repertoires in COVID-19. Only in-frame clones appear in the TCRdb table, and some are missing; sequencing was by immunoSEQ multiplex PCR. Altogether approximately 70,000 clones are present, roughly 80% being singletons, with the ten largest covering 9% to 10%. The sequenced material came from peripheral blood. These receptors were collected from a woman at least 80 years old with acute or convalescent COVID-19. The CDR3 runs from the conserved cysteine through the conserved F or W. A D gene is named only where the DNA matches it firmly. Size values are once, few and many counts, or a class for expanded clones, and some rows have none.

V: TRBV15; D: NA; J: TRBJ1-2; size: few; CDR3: CATSSDLRAGLDAEDNYGYTF; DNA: TGTGCCACCAGCAGCGACCTCCGGGCAGGACTAGACGCAGAGGATAACTATGGCTACACCTTC
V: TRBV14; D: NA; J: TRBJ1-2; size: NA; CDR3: CASSQVKGGYTF; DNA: TGTGCCAGCAGCCAAGTAAAGGGGGGCTACACCTTC
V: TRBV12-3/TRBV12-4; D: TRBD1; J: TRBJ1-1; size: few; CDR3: CASSPGQMLAFF; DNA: TGTGCCAGCAGCCCGGGACAGATGTTAGCTTTCTTT
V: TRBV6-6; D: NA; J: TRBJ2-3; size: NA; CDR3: CASSYPGGSSTDTQYF; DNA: TGTGCCAGCAGTTACCCCGGGGGTAGTAGCACAGATACGCAGTATTTT
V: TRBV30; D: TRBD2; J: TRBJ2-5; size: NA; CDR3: CAWSTLRGGRYLKTQYF; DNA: TGTGCCTGGTCCACCTTGCGGGGGGGCCGTTATTTGAAGACCCAGTACTTC
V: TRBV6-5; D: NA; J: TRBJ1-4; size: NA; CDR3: CASARQVINEKLFF; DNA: TGTGCCAGCGCGCGACAGGTGATAAATGAAAAACTGTTTTTT
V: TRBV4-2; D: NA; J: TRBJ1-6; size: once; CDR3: CASSPGVENSPLHF; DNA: TGTGCCAGCAGCCCGGGGGTAGAGAACTCACCCCTCCACTTT
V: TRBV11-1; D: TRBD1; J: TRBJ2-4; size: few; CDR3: CASSLGTGGLNIQYF; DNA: TGTGCCAGCAGCTTAGGGACAGGGGGCCTGAACATTCAGTACTTC
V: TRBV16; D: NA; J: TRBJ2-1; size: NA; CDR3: CASSQGGLGNEQFF; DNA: TGTGCCAGCAGCCAGGGGGGGCTGGGCAATGAGCAGTTCTTC
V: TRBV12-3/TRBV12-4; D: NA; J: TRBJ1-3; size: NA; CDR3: CASSFSGDTIYF; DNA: TGTGCCAGCAGTTTTTCGGGAGACACCATATATTTT
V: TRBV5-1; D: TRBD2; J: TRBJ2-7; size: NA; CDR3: CASSRGDSGGTYEQYF; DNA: TGCGCCAGCAGCAGAGGGGATAGCGGGGGGACCTACGAGCAGTACTTC
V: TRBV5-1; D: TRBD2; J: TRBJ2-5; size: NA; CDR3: CASSPTSGGAQETQYF; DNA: TGCGCCAGCAGCCCAACTAGCGGGGGGGCCCAAGAGACCCAGTACTTC
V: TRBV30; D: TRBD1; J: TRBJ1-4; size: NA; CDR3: CAWSLGDRDNEKLFF; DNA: TGTGCCTGGAGTTTAGGGGACAGGGATAATGAAAAACTGTTTTTT
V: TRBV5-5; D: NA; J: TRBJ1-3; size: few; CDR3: CASSSSPGVSGNTIYF; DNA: TGTGCCAGCAGCTCGTCCCCAGGGGTCTCTGGAAACACCATATATTTT
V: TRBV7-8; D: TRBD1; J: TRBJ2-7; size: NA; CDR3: CASSLVRTGPYEQYF; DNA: TGTGCCAGCAGCTTAGTCCGGACAGGACCCTACGAGCAGTACTTC
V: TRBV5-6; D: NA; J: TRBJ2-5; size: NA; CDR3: CASSLARTTQETQYF; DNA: TGTGCCAGCAGCTTGGCCCGGACAACCCAAGAGACCCAGTACTTC
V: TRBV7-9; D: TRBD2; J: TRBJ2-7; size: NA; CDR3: CASSLVTSGGAMQYF; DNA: TGTGCCAGCAGCTTAGTGACTAGCGGGGGGGCTATGCAGTACTTC
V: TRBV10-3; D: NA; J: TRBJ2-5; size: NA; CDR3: CAISDTKGRGETQYF; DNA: TGTGCCATCAGTGACACTAAGGGCAGGGGAGAGACCCAGTACTTC
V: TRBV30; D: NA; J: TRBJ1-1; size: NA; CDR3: CAWRIGGGPEAFF; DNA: TGTGCCTGGAGGATCGGGGGAGGTCCTGAAGCTTTCTTT
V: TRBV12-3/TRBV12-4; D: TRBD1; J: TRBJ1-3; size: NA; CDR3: CASSLDRGNTIYF; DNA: TGTGCCAGCAGTTTAGACAGGGGGAACACCATATATTTT
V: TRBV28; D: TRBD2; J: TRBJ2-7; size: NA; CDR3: CASIIAGGNYEQYF; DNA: TGTGCCAGCATTATAGCGGGGGGTAACTACGAGCAGTACTTC
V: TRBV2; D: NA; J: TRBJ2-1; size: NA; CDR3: CASSLDSPLYNEQFF; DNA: TGTGCCAGCAGCTTGGACAGCCCCCTCTACAATGAGCAGTTCTTC
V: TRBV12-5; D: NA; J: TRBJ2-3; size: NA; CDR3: CASGLEGRQNTQYF; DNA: TGTGCTAGTGGTTTGGAAGGACGACAGAATACGCAGTATTTT
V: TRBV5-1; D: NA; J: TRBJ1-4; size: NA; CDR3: CASSLGGEKLFF; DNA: TGCGCCAGCAGCTTGGGAGGGGAAAAACTGTTTTTT
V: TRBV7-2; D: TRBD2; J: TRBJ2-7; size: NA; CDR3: CASSLRLAGGLSYEQYF; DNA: TGTGCCAGCAGCCTCAGACTAGCGGGGGGTCTATCCTACGAGCAGTACTTC
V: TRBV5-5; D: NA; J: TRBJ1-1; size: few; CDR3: CASSFQGGDTEAFF; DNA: TGTGCCAGCAGCTTTCAGGGTGGGGACACTGAAGCTTTCTTT
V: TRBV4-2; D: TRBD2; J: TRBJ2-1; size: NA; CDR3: CASSPLAGGPYNEQFF; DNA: TGTGCCAGCAGCCCTCTAGCGGGGGGGCCGTACAATGAGCAGTTCTTC